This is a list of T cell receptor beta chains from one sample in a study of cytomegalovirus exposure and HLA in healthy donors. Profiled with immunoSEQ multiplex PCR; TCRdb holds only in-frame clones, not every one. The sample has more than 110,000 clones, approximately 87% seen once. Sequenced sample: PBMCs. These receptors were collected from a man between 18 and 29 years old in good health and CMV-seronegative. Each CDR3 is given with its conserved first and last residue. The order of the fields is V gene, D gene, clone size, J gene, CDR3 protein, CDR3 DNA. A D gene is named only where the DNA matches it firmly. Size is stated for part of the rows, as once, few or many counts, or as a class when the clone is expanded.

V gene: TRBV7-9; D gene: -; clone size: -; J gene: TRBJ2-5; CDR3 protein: CASSLGGRETQYF; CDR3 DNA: TGTGCCAGCAGCTTAGGAGGTCGGGAGACCCAGTACTTC
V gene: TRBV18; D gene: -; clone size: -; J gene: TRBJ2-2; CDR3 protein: CASSPWASGTGELFF; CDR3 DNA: TGTGCCAGCTCACCGTGGGCTTCCGGAACCGGGGAGCTGTTTTTT
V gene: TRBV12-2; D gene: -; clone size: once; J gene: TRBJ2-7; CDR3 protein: CASRPRELAGAREPTCYEQYF; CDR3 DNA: TGTGCAAGTCGCCCACGGGAATTAGCGGGAGCCCGGGAGCCCACCTGCTACGAGCAGTACTTC
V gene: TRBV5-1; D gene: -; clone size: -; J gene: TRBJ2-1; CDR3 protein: CASSLVGGYNEQFF; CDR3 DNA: TGCGCCAGCAGCTTGGTAGGCGGTTACAATGAGCAGTTCTTC
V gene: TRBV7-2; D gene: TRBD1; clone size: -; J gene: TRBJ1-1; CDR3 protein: CASRLFQDRGGTEAFF; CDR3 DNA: TGTGCCAGCAGATTATTCCAGGACAGGGGAGGAACTGAAGCTTTCTTT
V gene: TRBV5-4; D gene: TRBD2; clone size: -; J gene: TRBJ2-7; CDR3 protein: CASSSPGTSGTSYEQYF; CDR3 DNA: TGTGCCAGCAGCTCACCTGGGACTAGCGGGACCTCCTACGAGCAGTACTTC
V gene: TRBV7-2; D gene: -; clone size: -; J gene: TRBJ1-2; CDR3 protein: CASSSREAGRGYGYTF; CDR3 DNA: TGTGCCAGCAGCTCGAGGGAGGCGGGGAGAGGCTATGGCTACACCTTC
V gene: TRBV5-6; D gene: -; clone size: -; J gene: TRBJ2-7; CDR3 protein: CASSLYRRDYEQYF; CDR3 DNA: TGTGCCAGCAGCTTATACAGACGGGACTACGAGCAGTACTTC
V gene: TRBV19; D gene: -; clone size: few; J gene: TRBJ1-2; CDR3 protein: CASSMNRYGYTF; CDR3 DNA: TGTGCCAGTAGTATGAACAGATATGGCTACACCTTC
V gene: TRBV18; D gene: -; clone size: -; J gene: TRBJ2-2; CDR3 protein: CASSPMDKNTGELFF; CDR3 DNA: TGTGCCAGCTCCCCGATGGACAAGAACACCGGGGAGCTGTTTTTT
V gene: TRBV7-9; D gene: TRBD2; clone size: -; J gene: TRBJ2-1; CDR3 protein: CASSSLSAGGAGEQFF; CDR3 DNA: TGTGCCAGCAGCTCCCTTTCAGCGGGGGGGGCAGGAGAGCAGTTCTTC
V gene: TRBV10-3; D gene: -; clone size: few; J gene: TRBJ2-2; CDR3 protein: CAISVPGSRTNTGELFF; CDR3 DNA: TGTGCCATCAGTGTCCCGGGAAGCAGGACGAACACCGGGGAGCTGTTTTTT
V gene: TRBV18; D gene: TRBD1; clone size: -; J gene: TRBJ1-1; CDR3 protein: CASSWDRNTEAFF; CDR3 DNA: TGTGCCAGCTCATGGGACAGGAACACTGAAGCTTTCTTT
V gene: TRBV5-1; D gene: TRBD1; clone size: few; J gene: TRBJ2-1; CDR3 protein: CASSRKGTGNNEQFF; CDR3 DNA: TGCGCCAGCAGCAGAAAGGGGACAGGCAACAATGAGCAGTTCTTC
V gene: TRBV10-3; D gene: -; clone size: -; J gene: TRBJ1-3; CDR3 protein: CAIRQGSHAKGSGNTIYF; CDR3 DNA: TGTGCCATCAGACAGGGTTCCCACGCGAAAGGCTCTGGAAACACCATATATTTT
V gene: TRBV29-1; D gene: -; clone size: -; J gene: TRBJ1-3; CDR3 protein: CSVEEPRRQGGNTIYF; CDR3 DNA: TGCAGCGTTGAAGAGCCTAGGCGTCAGGGCGGAAACACCATATATTTT
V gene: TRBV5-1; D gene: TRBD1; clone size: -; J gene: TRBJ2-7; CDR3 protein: CASSIQGAGSYEQYF; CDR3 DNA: TGCGCCAGCAGCATTCAGGGGGCTGGTAGCTACGAGCAGTACTTC
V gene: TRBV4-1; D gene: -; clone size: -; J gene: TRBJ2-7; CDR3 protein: CASSPWGGTVSYEQYF; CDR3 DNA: TGCGCCAGCAGCCCGTGGGGAGGCACAGTGTCCTACGAGCAGTACTTC
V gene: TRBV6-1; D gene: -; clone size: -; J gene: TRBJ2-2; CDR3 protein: CASSGRGLVNTGELFF; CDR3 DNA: TGTGCCAGCAGTGGGCGGGGGCTAGTGAACACCGGGGAGCTGTTTTTT
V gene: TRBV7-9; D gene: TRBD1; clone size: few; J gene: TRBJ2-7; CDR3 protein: CASSSQRRGTGKNEQYF; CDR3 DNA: TGTGCCAGCAGCTCCCAGAGACGCGGGACAGGGAAAAACGAGCAGTACTTC
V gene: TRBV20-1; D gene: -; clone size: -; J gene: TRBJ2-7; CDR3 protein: CSAREDSEQYF; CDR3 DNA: TGCAGTGCTAGGGAGGACAGCGAGCAGTACTTC
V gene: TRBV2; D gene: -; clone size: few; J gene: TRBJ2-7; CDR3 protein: CASSFSSYEQYF; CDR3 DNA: TGTGCCAGCAGTTTCAGTTCCTACGAGCAGTACTTC
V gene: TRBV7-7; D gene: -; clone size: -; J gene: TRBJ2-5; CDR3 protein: CASSRLVQETQYF; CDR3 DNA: TGTGCCAGCAGCAGACTAGTTCAGGAGACCCAGTACTTC
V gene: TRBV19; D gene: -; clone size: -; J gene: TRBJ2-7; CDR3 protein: CASSKHSEQYF; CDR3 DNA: TGTGCCAGTAGTAAACATTCCGAGCAGTACTTC
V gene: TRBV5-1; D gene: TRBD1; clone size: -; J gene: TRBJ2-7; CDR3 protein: CASSLRDRSYEQYF; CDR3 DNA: TGCGCCAGCAGCTTGCGGGACAGGAGTTACGAGCAGTACTTC
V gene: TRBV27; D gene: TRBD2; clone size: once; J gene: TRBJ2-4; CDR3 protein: CASSKGRDKNIQYF; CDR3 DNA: TGTGCCAGCAGTAAGGGGAGGGACAAAAACATTCAGTACTTC
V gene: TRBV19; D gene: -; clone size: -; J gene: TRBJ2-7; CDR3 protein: CASSIVGGAYEQYF; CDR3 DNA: TGTGCCAGTAGTATAGTCGGGGGAGCCTACGAGCAGTACTTC
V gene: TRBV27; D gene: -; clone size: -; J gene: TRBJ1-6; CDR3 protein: CASSVRRSYNSPLHF; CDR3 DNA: TGTGCCAGCAGTGTGAGGCGCTCCTATAATTCACCCCTCCACTTT
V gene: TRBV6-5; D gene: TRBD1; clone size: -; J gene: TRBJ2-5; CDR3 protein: CASSYYSQGQETQYF; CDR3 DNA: TGTGCCAGCAGTTACTACTCACAGGGGCAAGAGACCCAGTACTTC
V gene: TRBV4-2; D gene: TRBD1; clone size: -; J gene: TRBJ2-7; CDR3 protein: CASSQDEAGGIYEQYF; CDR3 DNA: TGTGCCAGCAGCCAAGACGAGGCAGGGGGCATCTACGAGCAGTACTTC
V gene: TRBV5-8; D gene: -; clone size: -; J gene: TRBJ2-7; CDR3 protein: CASSYRPTGRSSYEQYF; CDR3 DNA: TGTGCCAGCAGCTACCGACCGACAGGCAGGAGCTCCTACGAGCAGTACTTC
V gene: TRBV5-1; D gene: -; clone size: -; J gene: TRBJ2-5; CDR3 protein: CASSWAGAGQETQYF; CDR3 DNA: TGCGCCAGCAGCTGGGCAGGCGCAGGGCAAGAGACCCAGTACTTC
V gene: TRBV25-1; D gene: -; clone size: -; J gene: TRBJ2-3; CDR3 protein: CASSESGDTQYF; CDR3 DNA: TGTGCCAGCAGTGAATCAGGGGATACGCAGTATTTT
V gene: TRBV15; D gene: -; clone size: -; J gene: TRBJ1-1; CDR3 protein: CATSSTRGHRSEAFF; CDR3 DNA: TGTGCCACCAGCAGCACCAGGGGACATAGATCTGAAGCTTTCTTT
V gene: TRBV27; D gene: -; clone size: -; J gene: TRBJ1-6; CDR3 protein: CASSLSIIRGEDSPLHF; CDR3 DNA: TGTGCCAGCAGTTTATCGATAATCCGGGGGGAGGATTCACCCCTCCACTTT
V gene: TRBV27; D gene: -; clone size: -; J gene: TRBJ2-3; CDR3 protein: CASSLAATDTQYF; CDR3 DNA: TGTGCCAGCAGTTTAGCAGCGACAGATACGCAGTATTTT
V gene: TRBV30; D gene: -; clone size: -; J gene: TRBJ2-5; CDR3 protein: CAWCERGRASWQETQYF; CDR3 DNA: TGTGCCTGGTGCGAAAGGGGGAGGGCCTCGTGGCAAGAGACCCAGTACTTC
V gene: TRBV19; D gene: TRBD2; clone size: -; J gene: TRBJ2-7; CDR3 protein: CASSIGSGGLYEQYF; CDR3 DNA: TGTGCCAGTAGTATTGGGAGCGGGGGCCTTTACGAGCAGTACTTC
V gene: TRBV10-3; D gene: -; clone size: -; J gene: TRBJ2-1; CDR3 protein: CAISGDTISYNEQFF; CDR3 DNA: TGTGCCATCAGTGGGGACACAATCTCCTACAATGAGCAGTTCTTC
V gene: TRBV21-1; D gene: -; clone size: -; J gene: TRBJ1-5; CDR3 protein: CASSRNSPKRQPQHF; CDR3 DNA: TGTGCCAGCAGCCGAAATAGTCCCAAGCGTCAGCCCCAGCATTTT
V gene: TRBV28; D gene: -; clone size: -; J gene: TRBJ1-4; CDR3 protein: CASTLGGSWGNEKLFF; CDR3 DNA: TGTGCCAGCACTTTAGGGGGGTCGTGGGGAAATGAAAAACTGTTTTTT
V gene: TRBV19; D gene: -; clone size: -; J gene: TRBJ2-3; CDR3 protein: CASSKPTDFTDTQYF; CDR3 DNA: TGTGCCAGTAGTAAACCCACGGACTTCACAGATACGCAGTATTTT
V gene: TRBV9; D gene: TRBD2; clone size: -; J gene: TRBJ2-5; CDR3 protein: CASKPGLAEETQYF; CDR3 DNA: TGTGCCAGCAAACCGGGACTAGCGGAAGAGACCCAGTACTTC
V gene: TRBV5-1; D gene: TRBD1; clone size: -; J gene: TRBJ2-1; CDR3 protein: CASSRDSGNEQFF; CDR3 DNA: TGCGCCAGCAGCAGGGACAGCGGTAATGAGCAGTTCTTC
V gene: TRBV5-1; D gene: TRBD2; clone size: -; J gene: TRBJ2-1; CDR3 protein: CASSLGLAGSSYNEQFF; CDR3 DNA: TGCGCCAGCAGCTTGGGCCTAGCGGGGAGCTCCTACAATGAGCAGTTCTTC
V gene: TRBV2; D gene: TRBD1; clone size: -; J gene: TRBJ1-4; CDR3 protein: CASRDLGQSLFF; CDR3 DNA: TGTGCCAGCAGGGATTTGGGACAGAGCCTGTTTTTT
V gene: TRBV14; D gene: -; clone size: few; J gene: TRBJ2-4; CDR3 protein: CASSQAHGRNIQYF; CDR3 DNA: TGTGCCAGCAGCCAAGCCCATGGCAGAAACATTCAGTACTTC